This TCR beta chain was sequenced during a study of spatial heterogeneity in lung cancer. Described time point: blood at routine non-recurrence follow-up after resection. Using its own MiXCR run on the 5' RACE reads, TCRdb lists one record per CDR3 protein. The repertoire holds around 25,000 distinct CDR3 sequences, with over 7.5% as singletons. This clonotype was recorded many times. Germline assignment: CDR1 MNHNY and CDR2 SVGAGI (reference sequence). The CDR3 covers 15 residues. V dropped 6 bases and J dropped 5; count of bases not matched to a gene: 7. Sequencing used PBMCs, obtained at follow-up. The chain is built from TRBV6-6 and TRBJ1-6; 7 nucleotides align to TRBD1. This receptor was obtained from a male donor with early-stage non-small cell lung cancer. CDR3 amino acids: CASSWAGTDNSPLHF. The CDR3 DNA is TGTGCCAGCAGCTGGGCCGGGACAGATAATTCACCCCTCCACTTT.